Listed here are 10 T cell receptor beta chains from one sample, sequenced in a study of shared clonotypes between healthy human individuals. The assay was immunoSEQ multiplex PCR, and TCRdb's table has in-frame clones only and misses some. The sample lists about 2.1 million clones; just under 95% were seen once. Naive CD8 cells comprised CD45RO-negative, CCR7-positively selected cells, excluding terminally differentiated effector memory CD45RA+ cells. Material for sequencing was naive CD8+ T cells from PBMCs. All receptors derive from a young man in good health. Some clones in this sample may be carry-over from other donors' samples.

The chain joins TRBV9 to TRBJ2-3; weak D call: TRBD1 (5 bases). The CDR3 is 13 residues long. In germline, CDR1 is SGDLS, CDR2 YYNGEE. V was cut by 2 bases and J by 5 bases, with 9 bases left in between. The CDR3 DNA reads TGTGCCAGCAGCGTGGGGCTTCAAGATACGCAGTATTTT. As protein: CASSVGLQDTQYF.

The chain joins TRBV19 to TRBJ2-5, with D perhaps given as TRBD1 or TRBD2 (5 bases each). V was clipped by 4 bases and J by 5 bases, with 23 bases between them. The CDR3 sequence is 17 residues long. The germline gives CDR1 LNHDA, CDR2 SQIVND (reference sequence). As DNA, the CDR3 is TGTGCCAGTAGTAGGGACCTCGGGGCCCCTCAGGAGGAGACCCAGTACTTC. This codes for CASSRDLGAPQEETQYF.

The chain is built from TRBV7-9 and TRBJ2-3; D not resolved. This CDR3 has 13 amino acids. Per the germline V gene, CDR1 is SEHNR and CDR2 is FQNEAQ (reference sequence). Deletions cut 1 base from V and 4 bases from J, with 6 bases between. CDR3 sequence: CASSLGAPDTQYF. DNA of the CDR3: TGTGCCAGCAGCTTAGGGGCCCCAGATACGCAGTATTTT.

The rearrangement links TRBV5-1 to TRBJ2-7; D is perhaps TRBD1 (6 bases). Per the germline V gene, CDR1 is SGHRS and CDR2 is YFSETQ. The V and J ends lost 4 bases and 5 bases respectively, with 16 bases between them. This CDR3 spans 14 amino acids. In DNA form, the CDR3 reads TGCGCCAGCAGCCCGACAGGATTCACCCACGAGCAGTACTTC. This sequence encodes CASSPTGFTHEQYF.

Of note for this clone: The sample has other DNA sequences that encode this CDR3 too. The CDR3 is CASSLDRGEEAFF. Here the CDR3 DNA reads TGTGCCAGCAGCTTGGACAGGGGGGAAGAAGCTTTCTTT. The genes are TRBV7-9 and TRBJ1-1; 10 bases agree with TRBD1. The CDR3 has 13 amino acids. Per the germline V gene, CDR1 is SEHNR and CDR2 is FQNEAQ (reference sequence). Trimming cost V 3 bases and J 8 bases; bases outside gene matches: 3. Variable domain in full (rest from reference TRBV7-9 and TRBJ1-1): DTGVSQNPRHKITKRGQNVTFRCDPISEHNRLYWYRQTLGQGPEFLTYFQNEAQLEKSRLLSDRFSAERPKGSFSTLEIQRTEQGDSAMYLCASSLDRGEEAFFGQGTRLTVV.

This rearrangement joins TRBV4-2 to TRBJ2-3, with 10 positions matching TRBD2. Germline lookup yields CDR1 LGHNA and CDR2 YNFKEQ. The junction had 4 bases not matched to a gene; V was cut back by 3 bases and J by 1 base. The CDR3 runs 16 residues. Here the CDR3 DNA reads TGTGCCAGCAGCCACCTAGCGGGAGCCGGCACAGATACGCAGTATTTT. This translates into CASSHLAGAGTDTQYF.

J is TRBJ2-2 and V is TRBV27, with D hard to call. This CDR3 contains 15 residues. Germline CDR1 is MNHEY and CDR2 is SMNVEV (reference sequence). Between the trimmed V and J ends, which lost 5 bases and 4 bases, there was a span of 14 bases. The CDR3 DNA reads as TGTGCCAGCAGTCTCCAGACACGCGGCACCGGGGAGCTGTTTTTT. This encodes CASSLQTRGTGELFF.

The rearrangement links TRBV27 to TRBJ2-2; no clear D. V shed 3 bases and J shed 2 bases, with 10 bases lying between them. The length of the CDR3 is 15 residues. Germline-derived CDR1 and CDR2 are MNHEY and SMNVEV (reference sequence). CDR3 sequence: CASSFSPRNTGELFF. The CDR3 DNA reads TGTGCCAGCAGTTTTAGTCCTAGAAACACCGGGGAGCTGTTTTTT.

Comment on this clone: The same CDR3 also results from other DNA sequences found in this sample. The chain carries TRBV9 and TRBJ1-5; D is unclear. The CDR3 runs to 14 residues. The V end lost 0 bases, the J end lost 1 base, and 5 bases lay between the germline ends. Germline V gene sequence: CDR1 SGDLS, CDR2 YYNGEE. The DNA of the CDR3 is TGTGCCAGCAGCGTAGGGGTGAGCAATCAGCCCCAGCATTTT. Translating gives CASSVGVSNQPQHF.

The CDR3 loop is CASSAPTGDRGSGANVLTF. The CDR3, as DNA: TGTGCCAGCAGCGCACCAACGGGGGACAGGGGCTCTGGGGCCAACGTCCTGACTTTC. V is TRBV9 and J is TRBJ2-6; 10 bases fit TRBD1. V gave up 3 bases and J gave up 0 bases; unmatched junction bases: 9. Germline V lookup: CDR1 SGDLS, CDR2 YYNGEE. The CDR3 length is 19 residues. Full variable domain (remainder filled in from reference TRBV9 and TRBJ2-6): DSGVTQTPKHLITATGQRVTLRCSPRSGDLSVYWYQQSLDQGLQFLIQYYNGEERAKGNILERFSAQQFPDLHSELNLSSLELGDSALYFCASSAPTGDRGSGANVLTFGAGSRLTVL.